The 29 T cell receptor beta chains below were found in one sample sequenced in a study of human T cells and chemical hapten exposure. In TCRdb, the RACE reads were re-called with MiXCR into one record per CDR3 protein. The sample consists of over 65,000 distinct CDR3 sequences, over 8.5% of them appearing once. Time point reported: patch test 3, about 24 weeks after DPC sensitization. Specified treatment: therapeutic diphenylcyclopropenone sensitization with weekly scalp DPC. The material was whole blood, obtained in connection with sensitization to the hapten diphenylcyclopropenone (DPC). Source of these receptors: a woman aged 45-65 years with alopecia areata. Some clones in this sample may be carry-over from other donors' samples.

This clonotype appeared many times. The chain is built from TRBV13 and TRBJ1-1; 9 nucleotides match TRBD1. With 4 bases clipped from V and 6 bases from J, the junction kept 9 bases outside the gene matches. The CDR3 length is 15 residues. Germline V CDR1 and CDR2: PRHDT, FYEKMQ (reference sequence). Written as DNA, the CDR3 is TGTGCCAGCAGCTCCATCCGGACAGGGGTGCCTGAAGCTTTCTTT. The encoded protein is CASSSIRTGVPEAFF.

This clonotype was counted ten times or more. The chain is built from TRBV6-6 and TRBJ1-5, with D unresolved. Germline V gives CDR1 MNHNY, CDR2 SVGAGI (reference sequence). The CDR3 runs 18 residues. Trimming pared 0 bases from V and 0 bases from J, leaving 15 bases between. CDR3 protein: CASSYSAPESYSNQPQHF. CDR3 coding DNA: TGTGCCAGCAGTTACTCGGCCCCAGAATCTTATAGCAATCAGCCCCAGCATTTT.

This clonotype was picked up many times. This chain connects TRBV7-9 to TRBJ1-1; no clear D. CDR3 length: 13 residues. Looked up from germline, CDR1 is SEHNR and CDR2 is FQNEAQ (reference sequence). V was shortened by 2 bases and J by 8 bases, with 12 bases between the two germline ends. The CDR3 reads CASSLRFGYEAFF. CDR3 nucleotides: TGTGCCAGCAGCTTACGTTTCGGATACGAAGCTTTCTTT.

Only a few counts were recorded for this clonotype. The V call is TRBV11-2, the J call TRBJ2-7; TRBD1 aligns across 9 bases. The CDR3 is 12 amino acids. With V trimmed by 5 bases and J by 8 bases, 4 bases remained unmatched. CDR1 is SGHAT and CDR2 is FQNNGV in the germline V gene. CDR3 loop: CASSRDRVKQYF. The DNA of the CDR3 is TGTGCCAGCAGCCGGGACAGGGTAAAGCAGTACTTC.

This clonotype has just a few counts. This sequence joins TRBV6-2 or TRBV6-3 and TRBJ1-6, with D unclear. Germline assignment: CDR1 MNHEY and CDR2 SVGEGT. V shed 7 bases and J shed 7 bases, with 14 bases lying between them. The CDR3 spans 14 residues. CDR3 protein: CASTPIQENSPLHF. CDR3 in DNA: TGTGCCAGCACCCCGATCCAGGAGAATTCACCCCTCCACTTT.

This clonotype was counted many times. The J gene is TRBJ2-7, the V gene TRBV7-2, with a weak D call TRBD2 (6 bases). Germline V CDR1 and CDR2: SGHTA, FQGNSA. V lost 2 bases, J lost 9 bases, and 23 bases lay in between. The CDR3 contains 16 residues. DNA of the CDR3: TGTGCCAGCAGCTTACCCTCCGGGACTTCCCCCTTCGGGCAGTACTTC. This encodes CASSLPSGTSPFGQYF.

The chain has TRBV10-2 and TRBJ2-5, with D possibly being TRBD2 (6 bases). The length of the CDR3 is 15 residues. Germline CDR1 reads WSHSY; CDR2 reads SAAADI. V was pared by 5 bases and J by 3 bases, with 16 bases between. The CDR3 DNA reads as TGCGCCAGCAGTTCGCCGGGGACGGGGGAAGAGACCCAGTACTTC. This encodes CASSSPGTGEETQYF.

The table lists this clonotype with many counts. The V and J genes are TRBV4-3 and TRBJ1-1, with D tentatively TRBD1 (6 bases). The CDR3 consists of 16 residues. Germline values: CDR1 LGHNA, CDR2 YSLEER. Trimming took off 0 bases at V and 3 bases at J, with 14 bases between the two ends. The CDR3: CASSQEVRQGYTEAFF. Written as DNA, the CDR3 is TGCGCCAGCAGCCAAGAGGTCAGGCAGGGGTACACTGAAGCTTTCTTT.

This clonotype was recorded many times. The rearrangement uses TRBV6-5 and TRBJ1-3, with D unclear. V shed 2 bases and J shed 3 bases, with 11 bases lying between them. Per germline, CDR1 MNHEY and CDR2 SVGAGI. The length of the CDR3 is 15 residues. CDR3 loop: CASSYDQNVGNTIYF. The CDR3 DNA reads TGTGCCAGCAGTTACGACCAGAACGTTGGAAACACCATATATTTT.

In its sample, this clonotype was seen a few times. The V gene is TRBV5-1, the J gene TRBJ2-4; D is undetermined. The CDR3 contains 14 residues. Germline V gene data show CDR1 as SGHRS and CDR2 as YFSETQ. The V and J ends lost 4 bases and 3 bases respectively, with 11 bases between them. The CDR3 DNA is TGCGCCAGCAGCCCCGACGCTGGCAAAAACATTCAGTACTTC. Protein sequence: CASSPDAGKNIQYF.

Ten or more counts support this clonotype. The chain combines TRBV3-1 with TRBJ2-5, with 10 bases matching TRBD2. J lost 4 bases, V lost 4 bases, and 15 bases had no gene match. There are 18 residues in the CDR3. Germline CDR1 LGHDT, CDR2 YNNKEL (reference sequence). This CDR3 reads CASSPGGLAGAGRETQYF. CDR3 bases: TGTGCCAGCAGCCCCGGCGGGCTAGCGGGAGCTGGTCGAGAGACCCAGTACTTC.

This clonotype was seen ten or more times. The V and J genes are TRBV12-3 or TRBV12-4 and TRBJ1-5; TRBD1 matches at 10 bases. CDR3 length: 18 residues. With 4 bases clipped from V and 6 bases from J, the junction kept 15 bases outside the gene matches. CDR3 sequence: CASSSTGQGVRIGQPQHF. The CDR3 nucleotides are TGTGCCAGCAGTTCCACCGGACAGGGGGTTAGGATCGGTCAGCCCCAGCATTTT.

This clonotype showed up just a few times. The rearrangement uses TRBV7-2 and TRBJ2-5; D unclear. This CDR3 has 13 amino acids. V was shortened by 4 bases and J by 1 base, with 7 bases between the two germline ends. Germline V gives CDR1 SGHTA, CDR2 FQGNSA. The CDR3: CASSSLAQETQYF. DNA of the CDR3: TGTGCCAGCAGCTCCCTTGCCCAAGAGACCCAGTACTTC. Using reference TRBV7-2 and TRBJ2-5 for the parts outside the CDR3, the full variable domain is GAGVSQSPSNKVTEKGKDVELRCDPISGHTALYWYRQSLGQGLEFLIYFQGNSAPDKSGLPSDRFSAERTGGSVSTLTIQRTQQEDSAVYLCASSSLAQETQYFGPGTRLLVL.

The chain carries TRBV27 and TRBJ1-1; D uncertain. Germline-derived CDR1 and CDR2 are MNHEY and SMNVEV (reference sequence). The CDR3 consists of 11 residues. This CDR3 is CSAGRLTEAFF. CDR3 nucleotides: TGTAGTGCGGGCAGACTCACTGAAGCTTTCTTT.

Regarding this clonotype: A much larger clone differs from this one at a single base, so this may be a read error. V and J are TRBV28 and TRBJ2-3; D uncertain. CDR1 and CDR2 (germline): MDHEN, SYDVKM. CDR3 length: 12 amino acids. V was trimmed by 7 bases and J by 0 bases, leaving 5 bases between them. The CDR3 DNA follows: TGTGCCAGCATCTCTAGCACAGATACGCAGTATTTT. Its protein is CASISSTDTQYF.

This clonotype was observed a few times. The chain uses TRBV6-6 and TRBJ2-6, with D perhaps TRBD1 or TRBD2 (5 bases each). The germline gives CDR1 MNHNY, CDR2 SVGAGI (reference sequence). V shed 0 bases and J shed 2 bases, with 8 bases lying between them. CDR3 size: 16 residues. The CDR3 region is CASSYSVGAGANVLTF. CDR3 nucleotides: TGTGCCAGCAGTTACTCTGTGGGGGCTGGGGCCAACGTCCTGACTTTC.

This clonotype showed up many times. The chain combines TRBV10-3 with TRBJ2-7, with TRBD1 matching over 11 bases. Losses at the gene ends were 2 bases for V and 6 bases for J; bases not matched to a gene: 9. The CDR3 has 16 residues. CDR1 and CDR2 (germline): ENHRY, SYGVKD. The CDR3 here is CAISEPGQGADLEQYF. CDR3 coding DNA: TGTGCCATCAGTGAGCCAGGACAGGGGGCAGATCTCGAGCAGTACTTC.

This clonotype was counted ten times or more. The chain is built from TRBV20-1 and TRBJ1-6; D unresolved. CDR3 length: 14 residues. V lost 1 base to trimming and J lost 14 bases, with 18 bases between them. Looked up from germline, CDR1 is DFQATT and CDR2 is SNEGSKA (reference sequence). The chain's CDR3 is CSARADGQLLTLHF. In DNA, the CDR3 is TGCAGTGCTAGAGCCGACGGGCAGCTACTCACCCTCCACTTT.

This clonotype was found many times. This chain joins TRBV28 and TRBJ2-7; TRBD1 agrees at 8 bases. Unmatched junction bases numbered 11, after V lost 7 bases and J lost 3 bases. The CDR3 consists of 15 residues. CDR1 is MDHEN and CDR2 is SYDVKM in the germline V gene. The CDR3 region is CASTTPGTGIYEQYF. CDR3 nucleotides: TGTGCCAGCACCACTCCCGGGACAGGAATCTACGAGCAGTACTTC.

The table lists this clonotype with a few counts. The J gene is TRBJ1-5, the V gene TRBV28; no clear D gene. CDR1 MDHEN and CDR2 SYDVKM come from the germline V gene. CDR3 size: 11 residues. V lost 6 bases, J lost 4 bases, and 4 bases lay in between. The CDR3 here is CASRTNQPQHF. The DNA for the CDR3 is TGTGCCAGCAGAACTAATCAGCCCCAGCATTTT.

The chain uses TRBV11-2 and TRBJ2-3; tentatively, D is TRBD2 (5 bases). V was cut by 1 base and J by 2 bases, with 10 bases left in between. The germline V gene encodes CDR1 SGHAT and CDR2 FQNNGV. The CDR3 contains 15 residues. CDR3 loop: CASSLGRPNTDTQYF. The DNA for the CDR3 is TGTGCCAGCAGCTTAGGGAGGCCTAACACAGATACGCAGTATTTT.

In this sample, this clonotype turned up a few times. The V call is TRBV5-1, the J call TRBJ1-6, with TRBD1 matching 8 bases. The CDR3 is 15 amino acids. Trimming removed 4 bases from V and 7 bases from J; junction bases left unmatched: 7. From germline, CDR1 is SGHRS and CDR2 YFSETQ. DNA for the CDR3: TGCGCCAGCAGCCTAGGGACAGGACCCAATTCACCCCTCCACTTT. Translating it yields CASSLGTGPNSPLHF.

This clonotype was seen ten or more times. This sequence joins TRBV28 and TRBJ2-7, with no clear D. The CDR3 sequence is 13 residues long. V lost 1 base and J 4 bases, leaving 8 bases between the germline ends. Germline CDR1 and CDR2: MDHEN and SYDVKM. The CDR3 region is CASSLSAEYEQYF. CDR3 in DNA: TGTGCCAGCAGTTTATCGGCCGAGTACGAGCAGTACTTC. The full variable domain, its missing parts supplied by reference TRBV28 and TRBJ2-7, is DVKVTQSSRYLVKRTGEKVFLECVQDMDHENMFWYRQDPGLGLRLIYFSYDVKMKEKGDIPEGYSVSREKKERFSLILESASTNQTSMYLCASSLSAEYEQYFGPGTRLTVT.

This clonotype was recorded at least ten times. The chain links TRBV20-1 to TRBJ2-4, with 9 positions matching TRBD1. V trimming: 0 bases; J trimming: 0 bases; junction bases outside the gene matches: 6. This CDR3 has 17 amino acids. CDR1 and CDR2 (germline): DFQATT, SNEGSKA (reference sequence). CDR3 coding DNA: TGCAGTGCTAGAGATGCGGACAGGGGACTAGCCAAAAACATTCAGTACTTC. Protein sequence: CSARDADRGLAKNIQYF.

In this sample, this clonotype turned up a few times. This sequence joins TRBV11-2 and TRBJ2-1; a possible D gene is TRBD1 (5 bases). This CDR3 contains 15 residues. Germline loops: CDR1 SGHAT, CDR2 FQNNGV. The ends were cut back, 4 bases at V and 7 bases at J, with 17 bases in the middle. CDR3 DNA: TGTGCCAGCAGCTCGCAAGGGGCCGTGTTTAATGAGCAGTTCTTC. Its translation: CASSSQGAVFNEQFF.

This clonotype appeared many times. V usage is TRBV19 and J usage is TRBJ2-6, with D hard to call. The CDR3 is 13 amino acids. Per the germline V gene, CDR1 is LNHDA and CDR2 is SQIVND (reference sequence). V lost 4 bases, J lost 3 bases, and 4 bases lay in between. CDR3 sequence reads: CASSSGGANVLTF. The CDR3 coding sequence is TGTGCCAGTAGTAGTGGTGGGGCCAACGTCCTGACTTTC.

The chain employs TRBV20-1 and TRBJ2-7; the D is unclear. The CDR3 runs 14 residues. V gave up 2 bases and J gave up 1 base, with 12 bases separating them. CDR1 and CDR2 from the germline V gene are DFQATT and SNEGSKA (reference sequence). CDR3 nucleotide sequence: TGCAGTGCTAGAAGCCTCGGGCTTTCCTACGAGCAGTACTTC. It encodes CSARSLGLSYEQYF.

The rearrangement links TRBV6-5 to TRBJ2-7; 7 nucleotides match TRBD1. Germline-derived CDR1 and CDR2 are MNHEY and SVGAGI. J gave up 5 bases and V 2 bases, and 12 bases lay outside the gene matches. This CDR3 is 16 amino acids long. In DNA form, the CDR3 reads TGTGCCAGCAGTTACAGTCTCACAGGGGTCTGGAACGAGCAGTACTTC. Residues: CASSYSLTGVWNEQYF.

The V gene is TRBV6-6, the J gene TRBJ2-5; D is unresolved. The CDR3 totals 11 residues. CDR1 and CDR2 (germline): MNHNY, SVGAGI (reference sequence). V was clipped by 4 bases and J by 3 bases, with 3 bases between them. CDR3 DNA sequence: TGTGCCAGCAGTTTCAAAGAGACCCAGTACTTC. It encodes CASSFKETQYF.